This TCR beta chain comes out of a study of shared clonotypes between healthy human individuals. Study summary: Each donor's CD4 naive and CD4 memory cells filled three plates apiece, CD8 naive two, and CD8 memory one.

V was pared by 6 bases and J by 0 bases, with 4 bases between. Germline lookup yields CDR1 SNHLY and CDR2 FYNNEI. The CDR3 is 12 residues long. Authors' data handling: ImmunoSEQ junction-only sequences lacked quality scores, so their filtering differed. TCRdb's table, derived via immunoSEQ multiplex PCR, lists solely in-frame clones and lacks some. V, J and clone size derive from that table, while D and trimming were established from the DNA sequence. This sample has about 2 million clones; approximately 95% occur once, and the top ten carry about 0.13%. Comment on this clone: Other DNA sequences from this sample encode an identical CDR3 as well.

The sequenced sample consisted of naive CD4+ T cells sorted from blood. Subset described: CD45RA+ positively selected. The chain uses TRBV2 and TRBJ2-3; D is ambiguous. The TCR was taken from a man younger than 35 in good health. The CDR3 loop is CASSYSTDTQYF. CDR3 DNA sequence: TGTGCCAGCAGCTACAGCACAGATACGCAGTATTTT. The full variable domain, its missing parts supplied by reference TRBV2 and TRBJ2-3, is EPEVTQTPSHQVTQMGQEVILRCVPISNHLYFYWYRQILGQKVEFLVSFYNNEISEKSEIFDDQFSVERPDGSNFTLKIRSTKLEDSAMYFCASSYSTDTQYFGPGTRLTVL.